Following are 7 T cell receptor beta chains from one sample sequenced in a study of T cells in Graves' hyperthyroidism and ophthalmopathy. The TCR beta CDR3 regions underwent amplification using RNA transcripts as the source. A set of HTBI primers served as the primers for a first-round RT-PCR of the TCR CDR3. Each CDR3 protein is one row after TCRdb ran MiXCR on the multiplex PCR reads. The sample comprises 600,000 or so distinct CDR3 sequences, around 15% of which are singletons, and 3.8% rests with the top ten. Sequenced sample: blood. These TCRs come from a young woman with Graves' hyperthyroidism.

In its sample, this clonotype was seen many times. The chain links TRBV2 to TRBJ1-5, with TRBD1 matching over 8 bases. CDR1 and CDR2 from the germline V gene are SNHLY and FYNNEI. This CDR3 contains 13 residues. Trimming took 7 bases from V and 6 from J; bases not matched to a gene: 5. CDR3 loop: CASTQGAAQPQHF. In DNA, the CDR3 is TGTGCCAGCACTCAGGGGGCGGCTCAGCCCCAGCATTTT.

The table lists this clonotype with many counts. The chain has TRBV30 and TRBJ2-7; D remains unclear. The ends were cut back, 0 bases at V and 5 bases at J, with 5 bases in the middle. CDR1 is GTSNPN and CDR2 is SVGIG in the germline V gene (reference sequence). The CDR3 spans 11 residues. This chain's CDR3 is CAWSVWNEQYF. As DNA, the CDR3 is TGTGCCTGGAGTGTATGGAACGAGCAGTACTTC. The whole variable domain, filled in from reference TRBV30 and TRBJ2-7, reads SQTIHQWPATLVQPVGSPLSLECTVEGTSNPNLYWYRQAAGRGLQLLFYSVGIGQISSEVPQNLSASRPQDRQFILSSKKLLLSDSGFYLCAWSVWNEQYFGPGTRLTVT.

This clonotype showed up just a few times. The rearrangement uses TRBV20-1 and TRBJ2-2; the D call may be TRBD1 or TRBD2 (5 bases each). V lost 6 bases, J lost 0 bases, and 11 bases lay in between. Germline CDR1 DFQATT, CDR2 SNEGSKA (reference sequence). The CDR3 extends over 14 amino acids. In DNA, the CDR3 is TGCAGTGCGGTCGGGACGGCGAACACCGGGGAGCTGTTTTTT. Translated, it gives CSAVGTANTGELFF.

This clonotype appeared many times. The rearrangement uses TRBV12-3 or TRBV12-4 and TRBJ2-1; perhaps TRBD2 as D (6 bases). The CDR3 is 13 amino acids. V was pared by 6 bases and J by 2 bases, with 8 bases between. The CDR3 DNA reads TGTGCCAGCAGGGAGGGGACCTACAATGAGCAGTTCTTC. Residues: CASREGTYNEQFF.

Many counts were recorded for this clonotype. V and J are TRBV29-1 and TRBJ1-1, with 7 bases that match TRBD1. The CDR3 contains 12 residues. V lost 2 bases, J lost 6 bases, and 3 bases stayed unmatched. Germline assignment: CDR1 SQVTM and CDR2 ANQGSEA. CDR3 nucleotide sequence: TGCAGCGTTGAAATTACAGGGGCTGAAGCTTTCTTT. Translation gives CSVEITGAEAFF.

This clonotype was detected many times. The rearrangement links TRBV7-8 to TRBJ2-3; no clear D gene. The V end was cut by 5 bases, the J end by 4 bases, with 19 bases between. CDR3 length: 16 amino acids. CDR1 is SGHVS, CDR2 FQNEAQ, per germline. CDR3 region: CASSPGSQLPPDTQYF. DNA of the CDR3: TGTGCCAGCAGCCCCGGATCACAGCTGCCCCCAGATACGCAGTATTTT.

This clonotype appeared many times. The chain couples TRBV12-3 or TRBV12-4 to TRBJ2-5, with TRBD2 identical over 15 bases. V trimming: 6 bases; J trimming: 5 bases; junction bases outside the gene matches: 10. The CDR3 is made up of 17 amino acids. In DNA, the CDR3 is TGTGCCAGCAGCGTCCCACTGGGACTAGCGGGAGGTGAGACCCAGTACTTC. Translation gives CASSVPLGLAGGETQYF.